The 32 T cell receptor beta chains presented below share a single source sample, sequenced in a study of blood T cell repertoires in COVID-19. Profiling relied on immunoSEQ multiplex PCR, and the TCRdb table lists in-frame clones only, not all of them. The table has approximately 240,000 clones, roughly 90% seen once. Sequencing was carried out using peripheral blood. The receptors stem from a woman aged 40-49 years who had recovered from COVID-19.

The chain is built from TRBV27 and TRBJ2-2, with D possibly TRBD1 on 6 matching bases. V lost 3 bases to trimming and J lost 4 bases, with 12 bases between them. There are 15 residues in the CDR3. Per the germline V gene, CDR1 is MNHEY and CDR2 is SMNVEV (reference sequence). CDR3 nucleotides: TGTGCCAGCAGTTTTTTACAGGGTGCCACCGGGGAGCTGTTTTTT. Translation: CASSFLQGATGELFF.

V is TRBV7-2 and J is TRBJ1-5; D unresolved. V lost 0 bases and J lost 11, with 14 bases in between. The CDR3 has 14 amino acids. Germline assignment: CDR1 SGHTA and CDR2 FQGNSA. CDR3 region: CASSLAGPAEAQHF. The CDR3 DNA reads as TGTGCCAGCAGCTTAGCAGGGCCCGCGGAGGCCCAGCATTTT.

V gene TRBV4-3 combines with J gene TRBJ2-7, with D possibly TRBD1 on 7 matching bases. This CDR3 is built from 18 residues. Trimming left V 0 bases short and J 1 base short, with 19 bases between. Germline V gives CDR1 LGHNA, CDR2 YSLEER. The CDR3 region has the DNA TGCGCCAGCAGCCAAGATTGGTTAGGGCAGGGGGGTTCCTACGAGCAGTACTTC. Residues: CASSQDWLGQGGSYEQYF.

The rearrangement joins TRBV6-2 or TRBV6-3 to TRBJ2-7; 7 bases line up with TRBD2. The CDR3 spans 16 residues. CDR1 and CDR2 from the germline V gene are MNHEY and SVGEGT. Losses at the gene ends were 6 bases for V and 0 bases for J; bases not matched to a gene: 11. The CDR3: CASSPLGGSPSYEQYF. The CDR3 DNA sequence: TGTGCCAGCAGCCCCCTGGGGGGGAGCCCCTCCTACGAGCAGTACTTC.

CDR3 DNA sequence: TGTGCCAGCGGGGCCAGGGGGCGACGCGAGCAGTACTTC. This gives the protein CASGARGRREQYF. The chain links TRBV28 to TRBJ2-7; TRBD1 matches 8 bases. The CDR3 loop spans 13 amino acids. J lost 6 bases, V lost 8 bases, and 9 bases had no gene match. The germline V gene has CDR1 MDHEN and CDR2 SYDVKM.

The chain has TRBV6-2 or TRBV6-3 and TRBJ1-1, with no clear D. There are 14 residues in the CDR3. Germline CDR1 reads MNHEY; CDR2 reads SVGEGT. V gave up 3 bases and J gave up 1 base, with 9 bases separating them. The CDR3 nucleotides read TGTGCCAGCAGTTATACGGAGGGGAACACTGAAGCTTTCTTT. Protein product: CASSYTEGNTEAFF.

A word on this clone: Its ends do not fully match the called genes, so a read error is possible. The rearrangement joins TRBV7-7 to TRBJ2-2; 8 bases agree with TRBD2. CDR3 length: 16 amino acids. Per the germline V gene, CDR1 is SSHAT and CDR2 is FNYEAQ (reference sequence). In DNA, the CDR3 is TGTGCTAGCAGCTTGGTCAGGGCTAGCGGGACCGGGGAGCTGTTTTTT. This translates into CASSLVRASGTGELFF.

This chain joins TRBV5-4 and TRBJ2-5; perhaps TRBD1 as D (6 bases). V lost 0 bases to trimming and J lost 5 bases, with 14 bases between them. This CDR3 region has 15 residues. Per the germline V gene, CDR1 is SGHNT and CDR2 is YYREEE (reference sequence). CDR3 protein: CASSLEPRGWETQYF. As DNA, the CDR3 is TGTGCCAGCAGCTTGGAACCCAGGGGTTGGGAGACCCAGTACTTC.

The chain links TRBV6-2 or TRBV6-3 to TRBJ2-3, with TRBD2 matching over 10 bases. Germline V gene data show CDR1 as MNHEY and CDR2 as SVGEGT. J was trimmed by 13 bases and V by 5 bases; bases with no gene match: 12. The CDR3 has 14 residues. The CDR3 protein is CASSDPLAGVGEYF. The CDR3 nucleotides read TGTGCCAGCAGTGACCCCCTAGCGGGGGTCGGAGAGTATTTT.

This chain connects TRBV18 to TRBJ2-1, with TRBD2 identical over 9 bases. The CDR3 sequence is 15 residues long. Germline-derived CDR1 and CDR2 are KGHSH and LQKENI. The V and J ends lost 6 bases and 0 bases, in that order; junction bases with no gene match: 3. CDR3 nucleotide sequence: TGTGCCAGCTCCTATAGCGGGAGCTCCTACAATGAGCAGTTCTTC. Translation gives CASSYSGSSYNEQFF. Looking up the rest from reference TRBV18 and TRBJ2-1 gives the full variable domain: NAGVMQNPRHLVRRRGQEARLRCSPMKGHSHVYWYRQLPEEGLKFMVYLQKENIIDESGMPKERFSAEFPKEGPSILRIQQVVRGDSAAYFCASSYSGSSYNEQFFGPGTRLTVL.

The chain employs TRBV19 and TRBJ2-5; 7 bases line up with TRBD1. V shed 2 bases, J shed 5 bases, and the junction held 11 bases outside the gene matches. The CDR3 covers 16 residues. CDR1 is LNHDA, CDR2 SQIVND, per germline (reference sequence). The chain's CDR3 is CASSIKTTGAQETQYF. CDR3 DNA: TGTGCCAGTAGTATAAAGACTACAGGGGCACAGGAGACCCAGTACTTC.

The chain recombines TRBV7-2 with TRBJ1-1; D is possibly TRBD1 (5 bases). Germline V lookup: CDR1 SGHTA, CDR2 FQGNSA. This CDR3 spans 13 amino acids. Between the trimmed V and J ends, which lost 1 base and 7 bases, there was a span of 10 bases. The CDR3 loop is CASSLDSGGEAFF. CDR3 DNA: TGTGCCAGCAGCTTAGATTCGGGGGGTGAAGCTTTCTTT.

The chain has TRBV13 and TRBJ1-6; no clear D gene. This CDR3 comprises 14 residues. CDR1 and CDR2 (germline): PRHDT, FYEKMQ (reference sequence). Trimming took 5 bases from V and 7 from J, leaving 12 bases between them. The CDR3 protein is CASSQRGENSPLHF. CDR3 DNA: TGTGCCAGCAGCCAAAGAGGAGAAAATTCACCCCTCCACTTT.

The rearrangement joins TRBV7-9 to TRBJ2-5; perhaps TRBD1 as D (5 bases). The V and J ends lost 3 bases and 3 bases respectively, with 11 bases between them. CDR1 SEHNR and CDR2 FQNEAQ come from the germline V gene (reference sequence). This CDR3 spans 14 amino acids. The CDR3 loop reads CASSFSQDEETQYF. The CDR3 bases are TGTGCCAGCAGCTTTTCACAGGATGAAGAGACCCAGTACTTC.

The chain recombines TRBV11-3 with TRBJ2-2, with 11 bases fitting TRBD2. Germline V gene lookup returns CDR1 SGHNT and CDR2 YENEEA. The CDR3 length is 15 residues. Trimming took 5 bases from V and 4 from J; bases not matched to a gene: 3. The CDR3 spells CASSIAGGPTGELFF. The CDR3, as DNA: TGTGCCAGCAGCATAGCGGGAGGGCCCACCGGGGAGCTGTTTTTT.

CDR3 DNA: TGTGCCAGTGCGAGGACAGGGACGTATTCACCCCTCCACTTT. Protein: CASARTGTYSPLHF. V usage is TRBV19 and J usage is TRBJ1-6; 8 bases align to TRBD1. The germline V gene encodes CDR1 LNHDA and CDR2 SQIVND (reference sequence). The trim removed 8 bases at V and 8 bases at J, leaving 8 bases unmatched. The CDR3 spans 14 residues. Full variable domain (rest looked up from reference TRBV19 and TRBJ1-6): DGGITQSPKYLFRKEGQNVTLSCEQNLNHDAMYWYRQDPGQGLRLIYYSQIVNDFQKGDIAEGYSVSREKKESFPLTVTSAQKNPTAFYLCASARTGTYSPLHFGNGTRLTVT.

CDR3 sequence: CSASTSKAGVTYNEQFF. The CDR3 nucleotides are TGCAGTGCTAGTACAAGCAAAGCGGGAGTTACCTACAATGAGCAGTTCTTC. The V call is TRBV20-1, the J call TRBJ2-1; 8 nucleotides agree with TRBD2. Germline V CDR1 and CDR2: DFQATT, SNEGSKA (reference sequence). The trim removed 3 bases at V and 2 bases at J, leaving 12 bases unmatched. The CDR3 is made up of 17 amino acids.

The V gene is TRBV18, the J gene TRBJ2-3; D perhaps matches TRBD1 (6 bases). Germline V gives CDR1 KGHSH, CDR2 LQKENI. The CDR3 is 14 amino acids. Trimming pared 0 bases from V and 7 bases from J, leaving 11 bases between. The CDR3 protein is CASSPPNRENTQYF. The CDR3 nucleotides are TGTGCCAGCTCACCACCTAACAGGGAAAATACGCAGTATTTT. Full variable domain (outside the CDR3, taken from reference TRBV18 and TRBJ2-3): NAGVMQNPRHLVRRRGQEARLRCSPMKGHSHVYWYRQLPEEGLKFMVYLQKENIIDESGMPKERFSAEFPKEGPSILRIQQVVRGDSAAYFCASSPPNRENTQYFGPGTRLTVL.

This clone was observed a handful of times. The DNA for the CDR3 is TGCGCCAGCAGCCAAGGGACAGGGAAGGAAAAACTGTTTTTT. Protein sequence: CASSQGTGKEKLFF. V gene TRBV5-1 combines with J gene TRBJ1-4, with 9 bases lining up with TRBD1. Looked up from germline, CDR1 is SGHRS and CDR2 is YFSETQ. Trimming took 4 bases from V and 8 from J; bases not matched to a gene: 6. This CDR3 is built from 14 residues.

This clone showed up just once. This sequence joins TRBV12-3 or TRBV12-4 and TRBJ2-1, with D unclear. Trimming took off 5 bases at V and 5 bases at J, with 4 bases between the two ends. The CDR3 totals 11 residues. Written as DNA, the CDR3 is TGTGCCAGCAGTCGGGACAATGAGCAGTTCTTC. Protein: CASSRDNEQFF.

This clone appeared a single time. The gene calls are TRBV19 and TRBJ1-5; D might be TRBD1 (5 bases). CDR3 size: 15 residues. Germline lookup yields CDR1 LNHDA and CDR2 SQIVND (reference sequence). V lost 1 base to trimming and J lost 1 base, with 8 bases between them. CDR3 sequence: CASSIVRASNQPQHF. CDR3 coding DNA: TGTGCCAGTAGTATAGTCAGGGCGAGCAATCAGCCCCAGCATTTT.

The rearrangement joins TRBV7-2 to TRBJ2-3; 11 nucleotides agree with TRBD2. After removal of 2 bases from V and 4 bases from J, the junction contained 5 bases not matched to a gene. Germline V lookup: CDR1 SGHTA, CDR2 FQGNSA. CDR3 length: 16 amino acids. DNA of the CDR3: TGTGCCAGCAGCTTACGGACTAGCGGGTCGGCAGATACGCAGTATTTT. It translates to CASSLRTSGSADTQYF.

The CDR3: CASSFGPGVDGYTF. DNA for the CDR3: TGTGCCAGCAGTTTCGGCCCGGGAGTAGATGGCTACACCTTC. The chain combines TRBV28 with TRBJ1-2; D is undetermined. The CDR3 consists of 14 residues. Germline assignment: CDR1 MDHEN and CDR2 SYDVKM. V was shortened by 3 bases and J by 6 bases, with 14 bases between the two germline ends.

This chain connects TRBV4-2 to TRBJ1-5; D gene uncertain. Germline-derived CDR1 and CDR2 are LGHNA and YNFKEQ. The CDR3 is 15 residues long. V was pared by 1 base and J by 4 bases, with 11 bases between. CDR3 in DNA: TGTGCCAGCAGCCAAGTCCAGGTACGGAATCAGCCCCAGCATTTT. Translated: CASSQVQVRNQPQHF.

The chain carries TRBV27 and TRBJ1-3; 10 bases align to TRBD1. CDR1 and CDR2 (germline): MNHEY, SMNVEV (reference sequence). J lost 3 bases, V lost 6 bases, and 5 bases had no gene match. CDR3 length equals 15 residues. CDR3 coding DNA: TGTGCCAGCAGCTTGACAGGGGGCAATGGAAACACCATATATTTT. It is translated as CASSLTGGNGNTIYF.

The V and J genes are TRBV5-8 and TRBJ2-2; possibly TRBD1 for D (6 bases). Germline CDR1 SGHTS, CDR2 YDEGEE. V gave up 7 bases and J gave up 1 base, with 8 bases separating them. The CDR3 spans 13 residues. The CDR3 here is CASLTGNTGELFF. The CDR3, as DNA: TGTGCCAGCCTGACAGGGAACACCGGGGAGCTGTTTTTT. The whole variable domain, filled in from reference TRBV5-8 and TRBJ2-2, reads EAGVTQSPTHLIKTRGQQATLRCSPISGHTSVYWYQQALGLGLQFLLWYDEGEERNRGNFPPRFSGRQFPNYSSELNVNALELEDSALYLCASLTGNTGELFFGEGSRLTVL.

The chain recombines TRBV5-4 with TRBJ2-5; 8 positions agree with TRBD2. J lost 5 bases, V lost 3 bases, and 3 bases had no gene match. This CDR3 spans 13 amino acids. CDR1 SGHNT and CDR2 YYREEE come from the germline V gene (reference sequence). The chain's CDR3 is CASSSGRGETQYF. The DNA of the CDR3 is TGTGCCAGCAGCTCCGGGAGGGGGGAGACCCAGTACTTC. The full variable domain, with the rest looked up from reference TRBV5-4 and TRBJ2-5, is ETGVTQSPTHLIKTRGQQVTLRCSSQSGHNTVSWYQQALGQGPQFIFQYYREEENGRGNFPPRFSGLQFPNYSSELNVNALELDDSALYLCASSSGRGETQYFGPGTRLLVL.

The CDR3 protein is CASSIVRGGGNTIYF. The CDR3 coding sequence is TGTGCCAGTAGTATAGTAAGGGGCGGTGGAAACACCATATATTTT. The chain links TRBV19 to TRBJ1-3; a possible D gene is TRBD1 (5 bases). Germline values: CDR1 LNHDA, CDR2 SQIVND (reference sequence). This CDR3 comprises 15 residues. V lost 1 base and J 3 bases, leaving 10 bases between the germline ends.

This chain uses TRBV2 with TRBJ2-7, with D perhaps matching TRBD2 (7 bases). Germline V gene lookup returns CDR1 SNHLY and CDR2 FYNNEI. The ends were cut back, 0 bases at V and 6 bases at J, with 18 bases in the middle. The CDR3 loop spans 16 amino acids. The CDR3 DNA reads TGTGCCAGCAGTGAAGCGTTTTATCGGGGGGCGGGCGAGCAGTACTTC. Its protein product is CASSEAFYRGAGEQYF.

The chain is built from TRBV7-9 and TRBJ1-4; 10 nucleotides align to TRBD1. J gave up 8 bases and V 1 base, and 4 bases lay outside the gene matches. Germline V gene sequence: CDR1 SEHNR, CDR2 FQNEAQ (reference sequence). The CDR3 length is 15 residues. The CDR3 DNA reads as TGTGCCAGCAGCTTAGGGGACAGGGGAGAGGAAAAACTGTTTTTT. It is translated as CASSLGDRGEEKLFF. Together with reference TRBV7-9 and TRBJ1-4, the CDR3 gives the full variable domain: DTGVSQNPRHKITKRGQNVTFRCDPISEHNRLYWYRQTLGQGPEFLTYFQNEAQLEKSRLLSDRFSAERPKGSFSTLEIQRTEQGDSAMYLCASSLGDRGEEKLFFGSGTQLSVL.

The genes are TRBV9 and TRBJ2-5; a weak D match, TRBD1 (6 bases). V was cut by 3 bases and J by 5 bases, with 11 bases left in between. The CDR3 contains 13 residues. Germline CDR1 and CDR2: SGDLS and YYNGEE. Here the CDR3 DNA reads TGTGCCAGCAGCGCCACAGGGTGGGAGACCCAGTACTTC. This codes for CASSATGWETQYF.

The chain recombines TRBV7-8 with TRBJ1-3, with a possible D match to TRBD1 (5 bases). CDR1 and CDR2 (germline): SGHVS, FQNEAQ. CDR3 size: 16 residues. Trimming removed 1 base at V and 1 base at J, with 11 bases between. The CDR3 protein is CASSLGAGRSGNTIYF. In DNA, the CDR3 is TGTGCCAGCAGCTTAGGGGCAGGGCGGTCTGGAAACACCATATATTTT.